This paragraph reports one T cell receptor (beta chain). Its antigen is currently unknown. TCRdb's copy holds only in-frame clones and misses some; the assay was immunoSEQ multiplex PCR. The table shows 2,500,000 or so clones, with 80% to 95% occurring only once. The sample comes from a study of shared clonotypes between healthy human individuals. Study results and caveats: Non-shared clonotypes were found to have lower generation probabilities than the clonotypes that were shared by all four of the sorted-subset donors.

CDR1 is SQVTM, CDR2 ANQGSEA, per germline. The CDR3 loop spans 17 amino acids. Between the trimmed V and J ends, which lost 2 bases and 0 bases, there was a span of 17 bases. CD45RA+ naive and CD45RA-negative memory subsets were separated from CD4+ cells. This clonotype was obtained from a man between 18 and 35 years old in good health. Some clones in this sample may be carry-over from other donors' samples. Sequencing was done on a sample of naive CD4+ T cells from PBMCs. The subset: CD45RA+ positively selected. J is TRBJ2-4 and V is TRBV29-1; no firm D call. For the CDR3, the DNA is TGCAGCGTTGAACCGTGGGAACTTCCTCTAGCCAAAAACATTCAGTACTTC. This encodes CSVEPWELPLAKNIQYF.